These T cell receptor beta chains were read from a single sample in a study of cytomegalovirus exposure and HLA in healthy donors. Sequenced by immunoSEQ multiplex PCR; TCRdb stores in-frame clones only, minus some. The sample lists fewer than 200,000 clones; roughly 73% were seen once. The sequenced sample consisted of PBMCs. These receptors came from a young woman in good health and CMV-seronegative. The CDR3 runs from the conserved cysteine through the conserved F or W. The order of the fields is CDR3 protein, CDR3 DNA, clone size, V gene, D gene, J gene. The D gene is left open where the match is weak. Size values are once, few and many counts, or a class for expanded clones, and some rows have none.

CDR3: CASSYGGTGANQPQHF
DNA: TGTGCCAGCAGTTACGGGGGAACAGGGGCTAATCAGCCCCAGCATTTT
size: .
V: TRBV6-5
D: TRBD1
J: TRBJ1-5

CDR3: CASSQRDSYNEQFF
DNA: TGTGCCAGCAGCCAAAGGGACAGTTACAATGAGCAGTTCTTC
size: .
V: TRBV9
D: TRBD1
J: TRBJ2-1

CDR3: CASSKQGGDYGYTF
DNA: TGTGCCAGCAGCAAACAGGGGGGGGACTATGGCTACACCTTC
size: .
V: TRBV5-4
D: TRBD1
J: TRBJ1-2

CDR3: CASSELASGFSTDTQYF
DNA: TGTGCCAGCAGTGAACTGGCTAGCGGGTTTAGCACAGATACGCAGTATTTT
size: .
V: TRBV25-1
D: TRBD2
J: TRBJ2-3

CDR3: CASSLSIGGGANVLTF
DNA: TGTGCCAGCAGTCTAAGCATTGGCGGTGGGGCCAACGTCCTGACTTTC
size: .
V: TRBV7-6
D: .
J: TRBJ2-6

CDR3: CASSPKGLAGDEQYF
DNA: TGTGCCAGCAGCCCAAAGGGACTAGCGGGTGACGAGCAGTACTTC
size: .
V: TRBV7-9
D: TRBD2
J: TRBJ2-7

CDR3: CASSSKTGSSYNEQFF
DNA: TGTGCCAGCAGTTCGAAGACTGGGAGCTCCTACAATGAGCAGTTCTTC
size: few
V: TRBV27
D: .
J: TRBJ2-1

CDR3: CASSLPRDLMGNTIYF
DNA: TGTGCCAGCAGTCTCCCCCGGGACTTAATGGGAAACACCATATATTTT
size: .
V: TRBV28
D: .
J: TRBJ1-3

CDR3: CATSRGGIRDRAYEQYF
DNA: TGTGCCACCAGCAGAGGCGGCATCCGGGACAGGGCTTACGAGCAGTACTTC
size: .
V: TRBV15
D: TRBD1
J: TRBJ2-7

CDR3: CASSLATMAGTDTQYF
DNA: TGTGCCAGCAGCTTAGCTACTATGGCGGGGACAGATACGCAGTATTTT
size: .
V: TRBV7-9
D: .
J: TRBJ2-3

CDR3: CASSLGPAGNSPLHF
DNA: TGCGCCAGCAGCTTGGGTCCGGCCGGGAATTCACCCCTCCACTTT
size: .
V: TRBV5-1
D: .
J: TRBJ1-6

CDR3: CAWSVRGSGISNQPQHF
DNA: TGTGCCTGGAGTGTAAGGGGGAGTGGGATTTCCAATCAGCCCCAGCATTTT
size: .
V: TRBV30
D: .
J: TRBJ1-5

CDR3: CASSLDRVGAYEQYF
DNA: TGTGCCAGCAGTCTCGACAGGGTAGGTGCCTACGAGCAGTACTTC
size: few
V: TRBV2
D: TRBD1
J: TRBJ2-7

CDR3: CASSGQYEQYF
DNA: TGTGCCAGCAGTGGACAGTACGAGCAGTACTTC
size: .
V: TRBV2
D: .
J: TRBJ2-7

CDR3: CSARQGSEKLFF
DNA: TGCAGCGCCCGACAGGGGAGTGAAAAACTGTTTTTT
size: .
V: TRBV29-1
D: TRBD1
J: TRBJ1-4

CDR3: CASSQLAGPTGELFF
DNA: TGTGCCAGCAGTCAACTAGCGGGTCCCACCGGGGAGCTGTTTTTT
size: .
V: TRBV6-1
D: TRBD2
J: TRBJ2-2

CDR3: CASSLDRGSYNEQFF
DNA: TGTGCCAGCAGCTTAGACAGGGGCTCCTACAATGAGCAGTTCTTC
size: .
V: TRBV7-8
D: TRBD1
J: TRBJ2-1

CDR3: CASSPGLLNTEAFF
DNA: TGTGCCAGCAGTCCGGGACTGCTGAACACTGAAGCTTTCTTT
size: .
V: TRBV2
D: .
J: TRBJ1-1

CDR3: CASSIEERQGWNGYTF
DNA: TGTGCCAGTAGTATAGAAGAACGACAGGGTTGGAATGGCTACACCTTC
size: .
V: TRBV19
D: TRBD1
J: TRBJ1-2

CDR3: CASLTRRGRRGSTDTQYF
DNA: TGTGCAAGTCTCACCCGCCGGGGGCGCAGGGGGAGTACAGATACGCAGTATTTT
size: .
V: TRBV12-2
D: .
J: TRBJ2-3

CDR3: CASSYEANQPQHF
DNA: TGTGCCAGCAGTTACGAGGCCAATCAGCCCCAGCATTTT
size: few
V: TRBV6-5
D: .
J: TRBJ1-5

CDR3: CASSLSGTSGNTIYF
DNA: TGCGCCAGCAGCTTGTCAGGGACTTCTGGAAACACCATATATTTT
size: .
V: TRBV5-1
D: .
J: TRBJ1-3

CDR3: CASTSRLAGLYEQYF
DNA: TGTGCCAGCACCTCGCGACTAGCGGGACTATACGAGCAGTACTTC
size: .
V: TRBV6-6
D: TRBD2
J: TRBJ2-7

CDR3: CATSSPSGRGSNYGYTF
DNA: TGTGCCACCAGCAGCCCCTCCGGGAGGGGCAGCAACTATGGCTACACCTTC
size: .
V: TRBV15
D: .
J: TRBJ1-2

CDR3: CASSSGTYNEQFF
DNA: TGTGCCAGCAGCTCCGGGACCTACAATGAGCAGTTCTTC
size: .
V: TRBV5-4
D: .
J: TRBJ2-1

CDR3: CASSQDRVAVLSSYEQYF
DNA: TGCGCCAGCAGCCAAGATCGGGTAGCGGTTCTAAGCTCCTACGAGCAGTACTTC
size: .
V: TRBV4-3
D: .
J: TRBJ2-7

CDR3: CASSLRTGGNTEAFF
DNA: TGCGCCAGCAGCCTGCGGACAGGGGGGAACACTGAAGCTTTCTTT
size: .
V: TRBV5-1
D: TRBD1
J: TRBJ1-1

CDR3: CASSGVGVTEAFF
DNA: TGTGCCAGTAGTGGCGTAGGGGTCACTGAAGCTTTCTTT
size: .
V: TRBV19
D: .
J: TRBJ1-1

CDR3: CASSLQMNTEAFF
DNA: TGTGCCAGTAGTCTCCAGATGAACACTGAAGCTTTCTTT
size: .
V: TRBV19
D: .
J: TRBJ1-1

CDR3: CASSILPPNKNIQYF
DNA: TGTGCCAGTAGTATCCTGCCGCCTAACAAAAACATTCAGTACTTC
size: few
V: TRBV19
D: .
J: TRBJ2-4

CDR3: CASSDWGGRETQYF
DNA: TGTGCCAGCAGTGACTGGGGGGGGCGAGAGACCCAGTACTTC
size: .
V: TRBV6-4
D: .
J: TRBJ2-5

CDR3: CASSAALGDGSSYEQYF
DNA: TGTGCCAGCAGTGCAGCCCTTGGGGACGGGAGCTCCTACGAGCAGTACTTC
size: few
V: TRBV6-1
D: .
J: TRBJ2-7

CDR3: CASSRERSYEQYF
DNA: TGTGCCAGCAGCCGCGAAAGATCCTACGAGCAGTACTTC
size: .
V: TRBV7-2
D: .
J: TRBJ2-7

CDR3: CASSLDNYEQYF
DNA: TGCGCCAGCAGCTTAGACAATTACGAGCAGTACTTC
size: once
V: TRBV5-1
D: .
J: TRBJ2-7

CDR3: CASSLTWGGGSLDTQYF
DNA: TGCGCCAGCAGCTTGACCTGGGGAGGCGGGAGCCTAGATACGCAGTATTTT
size: .
V: TRBV5-1
D: TRBD2
J: TRBJ2-3

CDR3: CASSLTPDSTAYEQYF
DNA: TGTGCCAGCAGCTTAACCCCGGACTCCACCGCTTACGAGCAGTACTTC
size: once
V: TRBV7-3
D: .
J: TRBJ2-7

CDR3: CSVERQGNTEAFF
DNA: TGCAGCGTTGAACGACAGGGAAACACTGAAGCTTTCTTT
size: .
V: TRBV29-1
D: TRBD1
J: TRBJ1-1

CDR3: CASSLGAGTTSPEAFF
DNA: TGCGCCAGCAGCCTTGGTGCCGGGACAACTTCACCTGAAGCTTTCTTT
size: .
V: TRBV5-1
D: .
J: TRBJ1-1

CDR3: CASSLYRGTEAFF
DNA: TGTGCCAGCAGCCTTTACAGGGGCACTGAAGCTTTCTTT
size: .
V: TRBV7-3
D: TRBD1
J: TRBJ1-1

CDR3: CASSKERKRAGTDTQYF
DNA: TGTGCCAGCAGCAAAGAAAGGAAGAGGGCCGGCACAGATACGCAGTATTTT
size: .
V: TRBV21-1
D: .
J: TRBJ2-3

CDR3: CASSIRQQPGEKLFF
DNA: TGTGCCAGTAGTATTCGTCAACAGCCAGGTGAAAAACTGTTTTTT
size: few
V: TRBV19
D: .
J: TRBJ1-4

CDR3: CASSPFQGSGNTIYF
DNA: TGTGCCAGCAGCCCTTTTCAGGGCTCTGGAAACACCATATATTTT
size: once
V: TRBV9
D: .
J: TRBJ1-3

CDR3: CASSEQATGVTNEKLFF
DNA: TGTGCCAGCAGCGAACAGGCCACGGGGGTGACTAATGAAAAACTGTTTTTT
size: .
V: TRBV9
D: .
J: TRBJ1-4

CDR3: CASSVGYQSYEQYF
DNA: TGTGCCAGCAGCGTGGGCTACCAGTCCTACGAGCAGTACTTC
size: once
V: TRBV9
D: .
J: TRBJ2-7

CDR3: CASSYGTSGTYEQYF
DNA: TGTGCCAGCAGTTACGGGACTAGCGGAACCTACGAGCAGTACTTC
size: few
V: TRBV6-6
D: TRBD2
J: TRBJ2-7

CDR3: CAISESGTSGGPRREQYF
DNA: TGTGCCATCAGTGAGTCGGGGACTAGCGGGGGGCCCCGGAGGGAGCAGTACTTC
size: once
V: TRBV10-3
D: TRBD2
J: TRBJ2-7

CDR3: CASSGDRNQPQHF
DNA: TGTGCCAGCAGTGGGGACAGAAATCAGCCCCAGCATTTT
size: few
V: TRBV6-1
D: TRBD1
J: TRBJ1-5

CDR3: CASSVGQGNEKLFF
DNA: TGTGCCAGCAGCGTGGGACAGGGGAATGAAAAACTGTTTTTT
size: .
V: TRBV7-9
D: TRBD1
J: TRBJ1-4

CDR3: CASSRREEETQYF
DNA: TGTGCCAGCAGCCGTCGCGAGGAAGAGACCCAGTACTTC
size: .
V: TRBV5-6
D: .
J: TRBJ2-5

CDR3: CASSMQTGAMGQPQHF
DNA: TGTGCCAGTAGTATGCAGACAGGGGCTATGGGTCAGCCCCAGCATTTT
size: .
V: TRBV19
D: TRBD1
J: TRBJ1-5

CDR3: CASSFGSGTGTYEQYF
DNA: TGTGCCAGCAGTTTCGGATCCGGGACAGGGACCTACGAGCAGTACTTC
size: .
V: TRBV28
D: TRBD1
J: TRBJ2-7

CDR3: CASIGAGTEAFF
DNA: TGTGCCAGCATAGGGGCCGGCACTGAAGCTTTCTTT
size: few
V: TRBV5-5
D: .
J: TRBJ1-1

CDR3: CATSDRMNSGNTIYF
DNA: TGTGCCACCTCGGACAGGATGAACTCTGGAAACACCATATATTTT
size: .
V: TRBV18
D: TRBD1
J: TRBJ1-3

CDR3: CASKGGTSVTGELFF
DNA: TGTGCCAGCAAGGGCGGGACGTCGGTCACCGGGGAGCTGTTTTTT
size: .
V: TRBV5-4
D: .
J: TRBJ2-2

CDR3: CATGQGLETQYF
DNA: TGTGCTACGGGACAGGGGCTAGAGACCCAGTACTTC
size: .
V: TRBV7-7
D: TRBD1
J: TRBJ2-5

CDR3: CASSSAQRRTGGHGYTF
DNA: TGTGCCAGCAGCTCCGCTCAGAGACGGACAGGGGGTCATGGCTACACCTTC
size: .
V: TRBV5-4
D: TRBD1
J: TRBJ1-2

CDR3: CASSLARTHYRGGELFF
DNA: TGTGCCAGCAGCTTAGCGCGTACCCACTACCGTGGCGGGGAGCTGTTTTTT
size: .
V: TRBV7-2
D: .
J: TRBJ2-2

CDR3: CASGSLGVSSPLHF
DNA: TGTGCCAGCGGGTCCCTGGGAGTGTCCTCACCCCTCCACTTT
size: .
V: TRBV7-9
D: .
J: TRBJ1-6

CDR3: CASSRVKGAGSTYEQYF
DNA: TGCGCCAGCAGCAGAGTGAAGGGGGCGGGGAGTACCTACGAGCAGTACTTC
size: few
V: TRBV5-1
D: .
J: TRBJ2-7